The TCR beta chain described here comes from a study of blood T cell repertoires in COVID-19. Across the whole study: The United States, Italy and Spain supplied acute and convalescent COVID-19 samples. Sample material is recorded as cDNA or gDNA derived from T cells, B-cell-depleted T cells, or PBMCs.

In the source study's methods: Cell counts per sample came from amplifying reference gene primers. The method was immunoSEQ multiplex PCR; TCRdb's version includes in-frame clones alone and lacks a portion of them. For V, J and clone size, that table is used; D and trimming come from the DNA. Among about 330,000 clones listed, 85% to 90% were seen once. This clone has just one count. Sequenced material: peripheral blood. The sequence came from a woman between 45 and 60 years old with active or convalescent COVID-19.

CDR3 sequence: CASSRLATGANVLTF. CDR3 in DNA: TGTGCCAGCTCACGACTAGCTACTGGGGCCAACGTCCTGACTTTC. The chain couples TRBV18 to TRBJ2-6; TRBD2 agrees at 7 bases. The germline gives CDR1 KGHSH, CDR2 LQKENI. CDR3 size: 15 residues. After removal of 4 bases from V and 2 bases from J, the junction contained 2 bases not matched to a gene.